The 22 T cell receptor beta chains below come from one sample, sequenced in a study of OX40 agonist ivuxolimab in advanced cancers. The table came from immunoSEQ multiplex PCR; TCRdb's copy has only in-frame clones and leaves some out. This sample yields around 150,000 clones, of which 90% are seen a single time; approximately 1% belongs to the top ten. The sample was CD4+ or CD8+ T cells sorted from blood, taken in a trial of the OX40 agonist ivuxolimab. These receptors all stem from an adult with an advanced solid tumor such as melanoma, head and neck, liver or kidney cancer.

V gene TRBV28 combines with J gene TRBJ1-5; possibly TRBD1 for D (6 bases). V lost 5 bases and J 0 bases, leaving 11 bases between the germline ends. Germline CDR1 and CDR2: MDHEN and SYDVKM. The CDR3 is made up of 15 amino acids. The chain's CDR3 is CASSTGSASNQPQHF. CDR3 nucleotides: TGTGCCAGCAGTACAGGGTCGGCTAGCAATCAGCCCCAGCATTTT.

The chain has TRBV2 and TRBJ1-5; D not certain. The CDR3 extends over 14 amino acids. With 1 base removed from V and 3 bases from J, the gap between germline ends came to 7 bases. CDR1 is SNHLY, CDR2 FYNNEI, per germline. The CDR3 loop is CASSEGGTNQPQHF. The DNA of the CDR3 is TGTGCCAGCAGTGAAGGGGGAACCAATCAGCCCCAGCATTTT.

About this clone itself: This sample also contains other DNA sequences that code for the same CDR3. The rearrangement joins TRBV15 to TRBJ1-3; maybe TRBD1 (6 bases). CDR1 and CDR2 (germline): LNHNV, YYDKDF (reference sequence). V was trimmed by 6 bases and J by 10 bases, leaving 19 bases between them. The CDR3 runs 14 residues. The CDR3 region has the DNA TGTGCCACCAGTTTCGGACAGAAGCCTGGGACCATATATTTT. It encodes CATSFGQKPGTIYF.

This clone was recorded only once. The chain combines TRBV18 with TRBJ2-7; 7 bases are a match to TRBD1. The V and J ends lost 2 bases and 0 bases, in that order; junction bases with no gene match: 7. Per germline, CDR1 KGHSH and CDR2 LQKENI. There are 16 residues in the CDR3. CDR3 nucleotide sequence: TGTGCCAGCTCACCATCAACGGACAGGAGCTCCTACGAGCAGTACTTC. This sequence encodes CASSPSTDRSSYEQYF.

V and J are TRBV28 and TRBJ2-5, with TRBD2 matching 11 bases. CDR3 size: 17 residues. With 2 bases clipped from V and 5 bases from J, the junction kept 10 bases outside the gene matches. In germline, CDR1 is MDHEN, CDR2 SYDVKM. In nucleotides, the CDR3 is TGTGCCAGCAGTTTAGTCTTTACTAGCGGGAGTCCGGAGACCCAGTACTTC. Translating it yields CASSLVFTSGSPETQYF.

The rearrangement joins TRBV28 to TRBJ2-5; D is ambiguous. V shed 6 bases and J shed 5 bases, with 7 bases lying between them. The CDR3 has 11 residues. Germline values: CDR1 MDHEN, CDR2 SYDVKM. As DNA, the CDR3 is TGTGCCAGCAGCCACCGGGAGACCCAGTACTTC. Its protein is CASSHRETQYF.

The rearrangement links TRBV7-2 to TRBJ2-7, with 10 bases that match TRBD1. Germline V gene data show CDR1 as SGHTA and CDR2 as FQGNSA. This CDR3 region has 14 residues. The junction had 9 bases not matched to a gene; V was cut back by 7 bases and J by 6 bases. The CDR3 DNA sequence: TGTGCCAGCAAGGGCGGACAGGGGGGGGTCGAGCAGTACTTC. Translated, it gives CASKGGQGGVEQYF.

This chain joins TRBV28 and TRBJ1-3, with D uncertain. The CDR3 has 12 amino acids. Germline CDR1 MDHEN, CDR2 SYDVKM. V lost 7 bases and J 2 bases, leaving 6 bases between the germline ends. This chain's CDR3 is CASKKPGNTIYF. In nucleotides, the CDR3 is TGTGCCAGCAAGAAACCTGGAAACACCATATATTTT.

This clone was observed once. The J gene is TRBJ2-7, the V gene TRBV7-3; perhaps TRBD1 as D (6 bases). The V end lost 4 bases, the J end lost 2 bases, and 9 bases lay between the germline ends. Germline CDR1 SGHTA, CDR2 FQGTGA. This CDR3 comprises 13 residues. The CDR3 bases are TGTGCCAGCAGCTCACAGGGCACCTACGAGCAGTACTTC. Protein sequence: CASSSQGTYEQYF.

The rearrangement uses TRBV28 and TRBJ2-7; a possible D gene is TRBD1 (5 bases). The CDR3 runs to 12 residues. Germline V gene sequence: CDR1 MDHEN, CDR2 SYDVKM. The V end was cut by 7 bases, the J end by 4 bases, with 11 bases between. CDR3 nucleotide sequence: TGTGCCAGCACTGGACGGACATACGAGCAGTACTTC. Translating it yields CASTGRTYEQYF.

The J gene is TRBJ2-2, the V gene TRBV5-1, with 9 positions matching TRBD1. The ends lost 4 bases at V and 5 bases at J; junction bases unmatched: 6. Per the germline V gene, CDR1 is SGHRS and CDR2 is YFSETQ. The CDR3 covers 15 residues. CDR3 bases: TGCGCCAGCAGCATACGACAGGGGGGTACCGGGGAGCTGTTTTTT. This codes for CASSIRQGGTGELFF.

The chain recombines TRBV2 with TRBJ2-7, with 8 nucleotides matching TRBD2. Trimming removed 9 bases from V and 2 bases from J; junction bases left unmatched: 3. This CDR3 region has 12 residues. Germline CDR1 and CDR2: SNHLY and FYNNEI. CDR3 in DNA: TGTGCCAGTGAGCGGGGGACCTACGAGCAGTACTTC. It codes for CASERGTYEQYF.

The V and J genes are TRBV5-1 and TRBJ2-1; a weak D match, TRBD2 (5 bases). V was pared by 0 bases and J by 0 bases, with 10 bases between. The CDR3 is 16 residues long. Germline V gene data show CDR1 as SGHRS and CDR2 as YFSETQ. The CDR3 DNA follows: TGCGCCAGCAGCTTGGGGTCGGGGAGCTCCTACAATGAGCAGTTCTTC. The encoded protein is CASSLGSGSSYNEQFF. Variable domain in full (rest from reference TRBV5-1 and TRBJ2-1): KAGVTQTPRYLIKTRGQQVTLSCSPISGHRSVSWYQQTPGQGLQFLFEYFSETQRNKGNFPGRFSGRQFSNSRSEMNVSTLELGDSALYLCASSLGSGSSYNEQFFGPGTRLTVL.

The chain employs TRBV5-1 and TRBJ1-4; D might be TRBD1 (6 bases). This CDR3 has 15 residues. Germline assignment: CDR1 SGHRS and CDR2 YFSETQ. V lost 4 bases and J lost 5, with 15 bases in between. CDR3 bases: TGCGCCAGCAGCACGAACACAGGGTTGAATGAAAAACTGTTTTTT. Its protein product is CASSTNTGLNEKLFF. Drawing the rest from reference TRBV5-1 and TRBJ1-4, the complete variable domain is KAGVTQTPRYLIKTRGQQVTLSCSPISGHRSVSWYQQTPGQGLQFLFEYFSETQRNKGNFPGRFSGRQFSNSRSEMNVSTLELGDSALYLCASSTNTGLNEKLFFGSGTQLSVL.

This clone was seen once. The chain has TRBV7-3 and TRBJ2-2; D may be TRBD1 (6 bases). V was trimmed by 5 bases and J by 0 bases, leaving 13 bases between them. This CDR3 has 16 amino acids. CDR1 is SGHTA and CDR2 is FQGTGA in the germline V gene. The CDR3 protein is CASSRGGTSNTGELFF. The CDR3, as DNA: TGTGCCAGCAGCCGAGGGGGTACTTCGAACACCGGGGAGCTGTTTTTT.

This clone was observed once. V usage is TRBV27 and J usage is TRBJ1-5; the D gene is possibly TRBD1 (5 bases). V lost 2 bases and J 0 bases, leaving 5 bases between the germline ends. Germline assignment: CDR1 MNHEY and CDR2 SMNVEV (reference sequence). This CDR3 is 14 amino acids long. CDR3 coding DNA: TGTGCCAGCAGTTTACAGGGTAGCAATCAGCCCCAGCATTTT. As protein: CASSLQGSNQPQHF.

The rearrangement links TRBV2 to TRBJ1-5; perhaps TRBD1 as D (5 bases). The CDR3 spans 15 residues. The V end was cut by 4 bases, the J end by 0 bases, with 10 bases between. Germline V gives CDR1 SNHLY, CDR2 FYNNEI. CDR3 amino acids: CASSGDDFSNQPQHF. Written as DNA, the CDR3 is TGTGCCAGCAGTGGGGACGACTTTAGCAATCAGCCCCAGCATTTT.

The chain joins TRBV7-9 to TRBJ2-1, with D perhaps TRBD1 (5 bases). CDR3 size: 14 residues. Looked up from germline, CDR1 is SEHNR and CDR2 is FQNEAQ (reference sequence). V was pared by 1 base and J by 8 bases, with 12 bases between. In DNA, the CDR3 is TGTGCCAGCAGCTTAGGGGGCCTAGGGGATGAGCAGTTCTTC. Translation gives CASSLGGLGDEQFF.

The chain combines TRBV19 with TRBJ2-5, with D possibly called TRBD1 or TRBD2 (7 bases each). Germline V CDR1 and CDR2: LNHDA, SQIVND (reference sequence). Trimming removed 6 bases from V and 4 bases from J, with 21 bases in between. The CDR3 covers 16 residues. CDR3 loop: CASSQLQGRVPETQYF. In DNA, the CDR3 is TGTGCCAGTAGCCAATTACAGGGGAGGGTTCCAGAGACCCAGTACTTC.

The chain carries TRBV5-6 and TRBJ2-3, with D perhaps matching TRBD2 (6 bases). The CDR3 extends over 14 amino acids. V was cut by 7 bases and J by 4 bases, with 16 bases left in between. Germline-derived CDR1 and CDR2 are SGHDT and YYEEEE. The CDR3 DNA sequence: TGTGCCAGCCAGACTTCGGGAGTGTCAGATACGCAGTATTTT. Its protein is CASQTSGVSDTQYF.

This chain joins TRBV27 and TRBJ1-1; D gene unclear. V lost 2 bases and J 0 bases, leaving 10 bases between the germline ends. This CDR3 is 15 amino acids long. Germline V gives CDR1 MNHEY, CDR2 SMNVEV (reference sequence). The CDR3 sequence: CASSLTVQLNTEAFF. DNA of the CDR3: TGTGCCAGCAGTTTAACGGTGCAACTGAACACTGAAGCTTTCTTT.

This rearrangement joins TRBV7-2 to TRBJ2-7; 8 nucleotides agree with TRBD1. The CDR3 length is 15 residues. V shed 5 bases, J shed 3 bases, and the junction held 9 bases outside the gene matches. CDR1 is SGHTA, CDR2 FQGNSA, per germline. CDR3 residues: CASSPGTGGSYEQYF. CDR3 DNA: TGTGCCAGCAGCCCGGGGACAGGTGGAAGCTACGAGCAGTACTTC.